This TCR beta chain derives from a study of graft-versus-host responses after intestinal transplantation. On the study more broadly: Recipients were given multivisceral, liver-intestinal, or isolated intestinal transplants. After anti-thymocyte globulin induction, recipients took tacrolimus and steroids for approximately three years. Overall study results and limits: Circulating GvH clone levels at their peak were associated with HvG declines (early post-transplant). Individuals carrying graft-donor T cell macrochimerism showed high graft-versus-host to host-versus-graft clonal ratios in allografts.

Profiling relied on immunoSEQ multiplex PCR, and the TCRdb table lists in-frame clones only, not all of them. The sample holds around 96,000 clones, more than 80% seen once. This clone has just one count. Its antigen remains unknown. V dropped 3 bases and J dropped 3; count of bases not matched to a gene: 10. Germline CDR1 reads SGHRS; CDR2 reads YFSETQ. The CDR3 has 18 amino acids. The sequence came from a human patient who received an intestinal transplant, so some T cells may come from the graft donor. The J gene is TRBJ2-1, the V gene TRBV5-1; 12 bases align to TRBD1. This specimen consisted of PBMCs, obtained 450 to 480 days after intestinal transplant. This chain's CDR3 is CASSSNPGTGGRYNEQFF. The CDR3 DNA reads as TGCGCCAGCAGCTCGAACCCCGGGACAGGGGGCCGCTACAATGAGCAGTTCTTC. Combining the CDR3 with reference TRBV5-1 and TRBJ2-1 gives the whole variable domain KAGVTQTPRYLIKTRGQQVTLSCSPISGHRSVSWYQQTPGQGLQFLFEYFSETQRNKGNFPGRFSGRQFSNSRSEMNVSTLELGDSALYLCASSSNPGTGGRYNEQFFGPGTRLTVL.